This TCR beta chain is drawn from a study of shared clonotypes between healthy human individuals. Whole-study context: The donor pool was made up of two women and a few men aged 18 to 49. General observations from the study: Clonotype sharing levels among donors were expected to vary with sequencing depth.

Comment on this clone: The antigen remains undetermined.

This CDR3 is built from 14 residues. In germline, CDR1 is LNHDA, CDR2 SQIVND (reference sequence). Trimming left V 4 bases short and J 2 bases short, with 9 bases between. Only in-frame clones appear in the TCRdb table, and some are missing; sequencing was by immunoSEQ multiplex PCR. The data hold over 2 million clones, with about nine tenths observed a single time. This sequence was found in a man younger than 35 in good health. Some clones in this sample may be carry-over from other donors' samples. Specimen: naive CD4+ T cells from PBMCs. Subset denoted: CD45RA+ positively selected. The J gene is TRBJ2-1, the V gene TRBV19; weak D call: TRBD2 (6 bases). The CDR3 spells CASSSSGPYNEQFF. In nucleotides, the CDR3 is TGTGCCAGTAGTAGTAGCGGACCCTACAATGAGCAGTTCTTC.